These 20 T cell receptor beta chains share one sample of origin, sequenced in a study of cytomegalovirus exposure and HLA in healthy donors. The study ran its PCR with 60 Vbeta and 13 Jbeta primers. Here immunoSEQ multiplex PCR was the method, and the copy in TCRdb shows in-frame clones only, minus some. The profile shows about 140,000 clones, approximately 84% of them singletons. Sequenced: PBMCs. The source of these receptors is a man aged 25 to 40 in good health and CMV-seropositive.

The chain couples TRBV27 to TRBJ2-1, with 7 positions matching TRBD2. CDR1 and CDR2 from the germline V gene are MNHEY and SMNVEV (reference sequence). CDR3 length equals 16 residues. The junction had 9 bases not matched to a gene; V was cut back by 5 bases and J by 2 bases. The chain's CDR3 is CASSTRLARTYNEQFF. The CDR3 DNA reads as TGTGCCAGCAGTACCCGACTAGCAAGGACCTACAATGAGCAGTTCTTC.

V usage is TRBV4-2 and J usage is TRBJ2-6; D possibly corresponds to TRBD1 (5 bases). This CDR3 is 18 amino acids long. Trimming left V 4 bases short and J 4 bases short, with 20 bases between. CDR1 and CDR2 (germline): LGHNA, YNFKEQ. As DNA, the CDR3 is TGTGCCAGCAGCCCAATGGACACGCGCCGTGGAGGGGCCAACGTCCTGACTTTC. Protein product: CASSPMDTRRGGANVLTF.

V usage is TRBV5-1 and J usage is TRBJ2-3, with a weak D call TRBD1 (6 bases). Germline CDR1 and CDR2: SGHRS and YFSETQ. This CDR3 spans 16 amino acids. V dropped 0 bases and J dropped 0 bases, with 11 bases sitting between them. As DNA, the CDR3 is TGCGCCAGCAGCTTGGATATGGGGGCCAGCACAGATACGCAGTATTTT. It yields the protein CASSLDMGASTDTQYF. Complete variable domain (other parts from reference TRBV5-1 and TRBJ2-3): KAGVTQTPRYLIKTRGQQVTLSCSPISGHRSVSWYQQTPGQGLQFLFEYFSETQRNKGNFPGRFSGRQFSNSRSEMNVSTLELGDSALYLCASSLDMGASTDTQYFGPGTRLTVL.

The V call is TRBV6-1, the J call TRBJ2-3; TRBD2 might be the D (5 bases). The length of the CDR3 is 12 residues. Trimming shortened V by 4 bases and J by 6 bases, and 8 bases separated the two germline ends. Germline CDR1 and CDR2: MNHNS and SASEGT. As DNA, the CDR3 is TGTGCCAGCAGTGTCGGCGGGGATACGCAGTATTTT. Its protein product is CASSVGGDTQYF.

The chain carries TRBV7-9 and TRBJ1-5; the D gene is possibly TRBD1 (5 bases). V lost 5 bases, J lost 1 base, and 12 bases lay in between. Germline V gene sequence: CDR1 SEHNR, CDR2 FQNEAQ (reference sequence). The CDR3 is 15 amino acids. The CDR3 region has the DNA TGTGCCAGCAGCCCACTGGGGGGGAGCAATCAGCCCCAGCATTTT. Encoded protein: CASSPLGGSNQPQHF. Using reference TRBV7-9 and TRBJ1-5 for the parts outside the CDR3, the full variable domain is DTGVSQNPRHKITKRGQNVTFRCDPISEHNRLYWYRQTLGQGPEFLTYFQNEAQLEKSRLLSDRFSAERPKGSFSTLEIQRTEQGDSAMYLCASSPLGGSNQPQHFGDGTRLSIL.

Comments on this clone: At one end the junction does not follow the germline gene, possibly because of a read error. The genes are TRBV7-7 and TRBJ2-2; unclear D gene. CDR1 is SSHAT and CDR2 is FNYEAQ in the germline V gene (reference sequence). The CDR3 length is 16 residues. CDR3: CASSPRGATSPGELFF. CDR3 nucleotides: TGTGCTAGCAGCCCCCGCGGCGCCACCTCCCCGGGGGAGCTGTTTTTT.

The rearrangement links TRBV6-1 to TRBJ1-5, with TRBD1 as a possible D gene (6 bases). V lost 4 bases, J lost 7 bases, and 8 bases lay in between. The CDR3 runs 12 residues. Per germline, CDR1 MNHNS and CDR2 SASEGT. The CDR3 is CASSVGAQPQHF. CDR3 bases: TGTGCCAGCAGTGTGGGGGCACAGCCCCAGCATTTT.

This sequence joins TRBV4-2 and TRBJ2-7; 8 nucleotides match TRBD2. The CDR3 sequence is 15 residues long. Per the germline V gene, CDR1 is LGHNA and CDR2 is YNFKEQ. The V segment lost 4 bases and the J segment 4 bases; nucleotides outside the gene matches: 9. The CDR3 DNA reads TGTGCCAGCAGCCGAGAGAGCGGGAGCGTGTACGAGCAGTACTTC. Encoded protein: CASSRESGSVYEQYF.

The DNA for the CDR3 is TGTGCCAGTAGTTCCCCGACAGGGGGGATTAGAGTGGACACTGAAGCTTTCTTT. This encodes CASSSPTGGIRVDTEAFF. The J gene is TRBJ1-1, the V gene TRBV19, with TRBD1 matching over 9 bases. The ends lost 5 bases at V and 3 bases at J; junction bases unmatched: 16. Germline CDR1 reads LNHDA; CDR2 reads SQIVND (reference sequence). This CDR3 spans 18 amino acids.

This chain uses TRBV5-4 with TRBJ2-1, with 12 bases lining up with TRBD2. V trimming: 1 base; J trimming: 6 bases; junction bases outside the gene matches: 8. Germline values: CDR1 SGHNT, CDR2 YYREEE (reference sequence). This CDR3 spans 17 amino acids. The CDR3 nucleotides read TGTGCCAGCAGCTTGCACCTACTAGCGGGGGGAGGCAATGAGCAGTTCTTC. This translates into CASSLHLLAGGGNEQFF.

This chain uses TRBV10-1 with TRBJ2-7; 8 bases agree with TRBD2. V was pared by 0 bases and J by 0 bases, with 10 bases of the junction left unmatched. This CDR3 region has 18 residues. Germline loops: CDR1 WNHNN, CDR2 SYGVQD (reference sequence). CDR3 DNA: TGCGCCAGCAGTGAGTCGCCCGTACTAGCGGAGAGCTCCTACGAGCAGTACTTC. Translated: CASSESPVLAESSYEQYF.

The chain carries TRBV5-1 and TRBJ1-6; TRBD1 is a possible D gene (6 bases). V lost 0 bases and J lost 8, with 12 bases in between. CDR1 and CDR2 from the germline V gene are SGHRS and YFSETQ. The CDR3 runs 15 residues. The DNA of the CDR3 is TGCGCCAGCAGCTTGGTTGCGGGGGCGGATTCACCCCTCCACTTT. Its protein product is CASSLVAGADSPLHF.

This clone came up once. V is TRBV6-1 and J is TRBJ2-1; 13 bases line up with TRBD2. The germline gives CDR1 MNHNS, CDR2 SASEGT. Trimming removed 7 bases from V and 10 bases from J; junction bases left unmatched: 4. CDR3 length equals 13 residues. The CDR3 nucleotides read TGTGCCAGCACCGGGACTAGCGGGGAGGAGCAGTTCTTC. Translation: CASTGTSGEEQFF.

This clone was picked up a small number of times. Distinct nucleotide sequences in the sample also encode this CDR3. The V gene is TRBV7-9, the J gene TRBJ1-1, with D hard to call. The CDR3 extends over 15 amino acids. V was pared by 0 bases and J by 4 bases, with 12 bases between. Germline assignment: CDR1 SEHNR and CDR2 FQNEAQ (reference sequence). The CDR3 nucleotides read TGTGCCAGCAGCTTAGCGCGTCCCCTCTCCACTGAAGCTTTCTTT. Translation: CASSLARPLSTEAFF.

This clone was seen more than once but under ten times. CDR3 nucleotides: TGTGCCAGCAGCTTTTGGTTCTTGATGGGGGCTTTGAACACTGAAGCTTTCTTT. Translated: CASSFWFLMGALNTEAFF. The chain combines TRBV7-9 with TRBJ1-1, with TRBD1 as a possible D gene (6 bases). V lost 3 bases, J lost 0 bases, and 20 bases lay in between. CDR1 and CDR2 (germline): SEHNR, FQNEAQ (reference sequence). The CDR3 loop spans 18 amino acids.

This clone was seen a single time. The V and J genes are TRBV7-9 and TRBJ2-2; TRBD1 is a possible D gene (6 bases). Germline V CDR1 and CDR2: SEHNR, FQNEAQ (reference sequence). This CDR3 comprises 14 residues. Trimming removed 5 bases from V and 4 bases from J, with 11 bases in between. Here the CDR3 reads CASSARQATGELFF. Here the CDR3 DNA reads TGTGCCAGCAGCGCTCGACAGGCCACCGGGGAGCTGTTTTTT.

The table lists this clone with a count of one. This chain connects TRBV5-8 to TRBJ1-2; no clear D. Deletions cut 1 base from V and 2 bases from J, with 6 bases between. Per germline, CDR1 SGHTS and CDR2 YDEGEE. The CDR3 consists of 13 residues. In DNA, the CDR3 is TGTGCCAGCAGCTTGAACACCAACTATGGCTACACCTTC. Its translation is CASSLNTNYGYTF.

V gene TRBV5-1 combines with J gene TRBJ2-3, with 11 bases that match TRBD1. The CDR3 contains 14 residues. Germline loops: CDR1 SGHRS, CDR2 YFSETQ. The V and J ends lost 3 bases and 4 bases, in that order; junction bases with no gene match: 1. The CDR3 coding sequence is TGCGCCAGCAGCTCGGGACAGGGGGCAGATACGCAGTATTTT. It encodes CASSSGQGADTQYF.

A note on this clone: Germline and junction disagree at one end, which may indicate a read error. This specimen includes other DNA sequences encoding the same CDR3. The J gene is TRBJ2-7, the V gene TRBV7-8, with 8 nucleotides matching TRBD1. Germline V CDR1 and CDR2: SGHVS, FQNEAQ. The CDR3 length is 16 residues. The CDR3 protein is CASSPQQQGGAYEQYF. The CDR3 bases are TGCGCCAGCAGCCCACAACAACAGGGGGGTGCCTACGAGCAGTACTTC.

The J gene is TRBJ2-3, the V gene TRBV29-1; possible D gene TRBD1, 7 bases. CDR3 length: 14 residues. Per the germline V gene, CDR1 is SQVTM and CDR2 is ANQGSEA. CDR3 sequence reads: CTTSGGSDTDTQYF. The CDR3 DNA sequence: TGCACCACATCAGGGGGGTCTGACACAGATACGCAGTATTTT.